This entry concerns a single TCR beta chain. The data are from a study of blood T cell repertoires in COVID-19. Overall study context: From the United States, Italy and Spain came samples of acute and convalescent COVID-19.

Under the authors' procedure: Amplifying reference gene primers gave estimates of nucleated cell counts. Data came from immunoSEQ multiplex PCR; TCRdb stores just in-frame clones and leaves some out. For V, J and clone size, that table is used; D and trimming come from the DNA. The table records approximately 200,000 clones, just under 90% of them present only once. Participants, roughly 18 to 90 years old, spanned 24 US areas. Resolution of symptoms, clearance, or two negative PCRs was present in recovered Cohort 3 donors. V was shortened by 2 bases and J by 0 bases, with 20 bases between the two germline ends. The germline CDR1 and CDR2 sequences are SGHAT and FQNNGV. This CDR3 is 19 amino acids long.

Sample: PBMCs or T cells enriched from blood (not recorded which). The chain recombines TRBV11-2 with TRBJ1-3; D remains ambiguous. The sequence was obtained from a man aged 25-45 years who had recovered from COVID-19. The CDR3 DNA is TGTGCCAGCAGCTTATTATGGGGAGCAGGACTCGGCTCTGGAAACACCATATATTTT. It codes for CASSLLWGAGLGSGNTIYF.